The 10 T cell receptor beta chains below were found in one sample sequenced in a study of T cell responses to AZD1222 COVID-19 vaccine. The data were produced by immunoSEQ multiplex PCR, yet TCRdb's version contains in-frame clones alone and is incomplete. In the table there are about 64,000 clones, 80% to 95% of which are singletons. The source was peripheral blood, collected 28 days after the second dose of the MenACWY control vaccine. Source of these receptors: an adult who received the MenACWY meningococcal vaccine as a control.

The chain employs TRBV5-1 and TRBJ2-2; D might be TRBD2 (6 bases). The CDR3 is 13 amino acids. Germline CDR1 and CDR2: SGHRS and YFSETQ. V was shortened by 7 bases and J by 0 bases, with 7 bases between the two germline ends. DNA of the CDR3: TGCGCCAGCCGGGAGACGAACACCGGGGAGCTGTTTTTT. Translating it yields CASRETNTGELFF. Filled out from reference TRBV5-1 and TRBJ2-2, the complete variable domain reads KAGVTQTPRYLIKTRGQQVTLSCSPISGHRSVSWYQQTPGQGLQFLFEYFSETQRNKGNFPGRFSGRQFSNSRSEMNVSTLELGDSALYLCASRETNTGELFFGEGSRLTVL.

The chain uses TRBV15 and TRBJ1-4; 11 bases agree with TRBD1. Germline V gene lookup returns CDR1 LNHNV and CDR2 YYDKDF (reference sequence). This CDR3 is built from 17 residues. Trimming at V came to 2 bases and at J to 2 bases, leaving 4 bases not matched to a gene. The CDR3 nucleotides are TGTGCCACCAGCAGACTCGGACAGGGGGCGACTAATGAAAAACTGTTTTTT. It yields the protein CATSRLGQGATNEKLFF. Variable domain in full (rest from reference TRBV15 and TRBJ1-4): DAMVIQNPRYQVTQFGKPVTLSCSQTLNHNVMYWYQQKSSQAPKLLFHYYDKDFNNEADTPDNFQSRRPNTSFCFLDIRSPGLGDTAMYLCATSRLGQGATNEKLFFGSGTQLSVL.

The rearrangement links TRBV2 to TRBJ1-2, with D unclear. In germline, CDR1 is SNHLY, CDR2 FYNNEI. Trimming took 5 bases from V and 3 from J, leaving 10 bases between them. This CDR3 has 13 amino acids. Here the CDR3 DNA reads TGTGCCAGCAGTCCCGACGGCGACTATGGCTACACCTTC. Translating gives CASSPDGDYGYTF.

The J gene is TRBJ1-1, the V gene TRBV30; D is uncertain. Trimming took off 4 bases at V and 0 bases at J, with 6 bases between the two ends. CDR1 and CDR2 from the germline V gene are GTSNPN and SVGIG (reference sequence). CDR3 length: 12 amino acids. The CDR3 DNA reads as TGTGCCTGGATAGCCATGAACACTGAAGCTTTCTTT. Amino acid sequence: CAWIAMNTEAFF. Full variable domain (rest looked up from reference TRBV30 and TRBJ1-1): SQTIHQWPATLVQPVGSPLSLECTVEGTSNPNLYWYRQAAGRGLQLLFYSVGIGQISSEVPQNLSASRPQDRQFILSSKKLLLSDSGFYLCAWIAMNTEAFFGQGTRLTVV.

The CDR3 loop reads CASSLEGDGNYGYTF. The CDR3 region has the DNA TGCGCCAGCAGCTTGGAGGGGGACGGAAACTATGGCTACACCTTC. The chain uses TRBV5-1 and TRBJ1-2, with a possible D match to TRBD1 (6 bases). The length of the CDR3 is 15 residues. The V gene lost 0 bases and the J gene lost 2 bases, with 11 bases spanning the gap. CDR1 and CDR2 from the germline V gene are SGHRS and YFSETQ.

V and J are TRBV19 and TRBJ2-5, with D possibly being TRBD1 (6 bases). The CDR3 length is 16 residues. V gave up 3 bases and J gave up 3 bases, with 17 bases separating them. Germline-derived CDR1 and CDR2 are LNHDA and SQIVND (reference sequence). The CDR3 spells CASSIGRGGPKETQYF. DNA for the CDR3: TGTGCCAGTAGTATTGGTCGAGGGGGTCCCAAAGAGACCCAGTACTTC.

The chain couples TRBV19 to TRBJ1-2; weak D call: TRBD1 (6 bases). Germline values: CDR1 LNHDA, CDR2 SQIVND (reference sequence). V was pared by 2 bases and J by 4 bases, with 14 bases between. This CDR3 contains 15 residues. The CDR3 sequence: CASSISPGTSYGYTF. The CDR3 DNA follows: TGTGCCAGTAGTATATCGCCCGGGACAAGCTATGGCTACACCTTC.

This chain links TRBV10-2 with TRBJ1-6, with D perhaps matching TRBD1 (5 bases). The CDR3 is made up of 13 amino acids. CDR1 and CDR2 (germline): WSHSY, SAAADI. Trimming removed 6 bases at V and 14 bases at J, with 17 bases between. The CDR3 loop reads CASSDRTLLTLHF. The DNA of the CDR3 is TGCGCCAGCAGCGACCGGACATTATTGACCCTCCACTTT.

CDR3 sequence (DNA): TGTGCCACCAGCAGAGAGGGACAGGAGCAGTACTTC. Protein sequence: CATSREGQEQYF. This chain connects TRBV15 to TRBJ2-7; 7 bases are a match to TRBD1. This CDR3 comprises 12 residues. The V gene end was trimmed by 0 bases and the J gene end by 7 bases; junction bases not matched to a gene: 0. Germline CDR1 and CDR2: LNHNV and YYDKDF (reference sequence).

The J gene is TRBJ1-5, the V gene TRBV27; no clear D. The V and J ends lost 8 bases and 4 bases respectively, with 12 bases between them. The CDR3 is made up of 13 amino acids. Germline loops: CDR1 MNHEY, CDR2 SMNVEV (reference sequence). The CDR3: CASSGRDNQPQHF. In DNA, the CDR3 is TGTGCCAGCTCGGGGAGGGATAATCAGCCCCAGCATTTT.